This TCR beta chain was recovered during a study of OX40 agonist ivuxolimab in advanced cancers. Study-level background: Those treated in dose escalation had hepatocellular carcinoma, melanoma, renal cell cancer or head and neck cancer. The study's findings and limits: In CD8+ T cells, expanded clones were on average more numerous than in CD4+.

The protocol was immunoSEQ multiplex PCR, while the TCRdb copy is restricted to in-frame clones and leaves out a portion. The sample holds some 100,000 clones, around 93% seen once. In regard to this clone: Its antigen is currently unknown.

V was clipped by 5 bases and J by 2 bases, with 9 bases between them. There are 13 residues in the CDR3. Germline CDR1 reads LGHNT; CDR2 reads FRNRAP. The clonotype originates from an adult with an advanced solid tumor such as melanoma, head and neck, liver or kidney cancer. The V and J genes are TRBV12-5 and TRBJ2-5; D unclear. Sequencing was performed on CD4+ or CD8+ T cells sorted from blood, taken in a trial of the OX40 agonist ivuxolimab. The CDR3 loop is CASGLRNQETQYF. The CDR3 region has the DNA TGTGCTAGTGGTCTACGTAATCAAGAGACCCAGTACTTC.